A selection of T cell receptor beta chains follows, all from one sample in a study of T-cell memory formation after mild COVID-19. TCRdb reanalysed the 5' RACE reads using MiXCR and keeps one entry per CDR3 protein. The sample consists of 60,000 to 65,000 distinct CDR3 sequences, around 10% of them appearing once. Source material: PBMCs or a T cell subset sorted from them (not recorded which). Every receptor here comes from a man between 18 and 29 years old who had mild COVID-19 (a few samples of this study predate the infection). Cell type and time point are not known. The CDR3 runs from the conserved cysteine through the conserved F or W. A D gene is named only where the DNA matches it firmly. A row's size may be missing; if present it is once, few, many or a size class.

d_call j_call v_call clone_size cdr3_aa cdr3_nt
- TRBJ2-5 TRBV28 - CASKLSTAQETQYF TGTGCCAGCAAATTATCGACAGCTCAAGAGACCCAGTACTTC
- TRBJ1-1 TRBV4-3 few CASSQDFGGVNTEAFF TGCGCCAGCAGCCAAGATTTCGGGGGAGTGAACACTGAAGCTTTCTTT
- TRBJ2-5 TRBV20-1 few CSARLAGAYQETQYF TGCAGTGCTCGTCTTGCGGGGGCGTACCAAGAGACCCAGTACTTC
TRBD1 TRBJ2-4 TRBV19 few CASSMASTGIAKNIQYF TGTGCCAGTAGTATGGCTTCGACAGGGATCGCCAAAAACATTCAGTACTTC
- TRBJ1-1 TRBV6-5 - CASSYMGASTEAFF TGTGCCAGCAGTTACATGGGGGCGTCCACTGAAGCTTTCTTT
TRBD2 TRBJ2-3 TRBV10-3 many CAISEGIGLALTDTQYF TGTGCCATCAGTGAAGGGATCGGACTAGCGCTCACAGATACGCAGTATTTT
- TRBJ2-5 TRBV5-1 few CASSVADRQGPETQYF TGCGCCAGCAGCGTGGCTGACCGGCAGGGTCCAGAGACCCAGTACTTC
- TRBJ1-6 TRBV10-3 many CAITTDPRDSPLHF TGTGCCATCACCACGGACCCGAGGGATTCACCCCTCCACTTT
- TRBJ1-1 TRBV6-5 few CASLLPGTSEAFF TGTGCCAGCCTCCTTCCCGGGACATCCGAAGCTTTCTTT
- TRBJ1-5 TRBV20-1 - CSARSGGAQHF TGCAGTGCTAGATCCGGGGGAGCCCAGCATTTT
- TRBJ2-6 TRBV6-2/TRBV6-3 - CASSPHLGRRLAGANVLTF TGTGCCAGCAGCCCCCATTTGGGCAGGAGACTCGCTGGGGCCAACGTCCTGACTTTC
- TRBJ2-7 TRBV7-2 - CASSLQGSTYEQYF TGTGCCAGCAGCCTCCAGGGGAGTACCTACGAGCAGTACTTC
- TRBJ2-3 TRBV7-9 many CASSPPIAVTDTQYF TGTGCCAGCAGCCCCCCGATAGCGGTCACAGATACGCAGTATTTT
- TRBJ1-2 TRBV7-2 - CASSFSSVDGYTF TGTGCCAGCAGCTTTTCTTCCGTGGATGGCTACACCTTC
- TRBJ1-1 TRBV18 few CASSPDLNTEAFF TGTGCCAGCTCACCCGACCTGAACACTGAAGCTTTCTTT
TRBD1 TRBJ2-3 TRBV5-4 many CASSLDRGLTDTQYF TGTGCCAGCAGCTTGGACAGGGGCCTCACAGATACGCAGTATTTT
- TRBJ2-1 TRBV10-3 - CAISVNQGEQFF TGTGCCATCAGTGTCAACCAGGGTGAGCAGTTCTTC
- TRBJ2-1 TRBV11-2 - CASSGGYSYNEQFF TGTGCCAGCAGCGGGGGCTACTCCTACAATGAGCAGTTCTTC
- TRBJ2-7 TRBV10-3 many CAISDYYEQYF TGTGCCATCAGTGATTACTACGAGCAGTACTTC
TRBD1 TRBJ1-6 TRBV5-1 - CASRGTGVSSPLHF TGCGCCAGCAGAGGGACAGGGGTCAGTTCACCCCTCCACTTT
- TRBJ1-2 TRBV15 - CATQRPGGGYTF TGTGCCACCCAAAGGCCCGGAGGCGGCTACACCTTC
- TRBJ2-3 TRBV6-1 - CAGQRTTGIFTDTQYF TGTGCCGGTCAACGTACCACAGGGATCTTCACAGATACGCAGTATTTT
- TRBJ2-1 TRBV30 few CAWAGSSYNEQFF TGTGCCTGGGCGGGGAGCTCCTACAATGAGCAGTTCTTC
- TRBJ2-6 TRBV5-5 many CASSLVGSLHGANVLTF TGTGCCAGCAGCTTGGTCGGTTCCCTACACGGGGCCAACGTCCTGACTTTC
TRBD2 TRBJ2-1 TRBV28 - CASSLYAGGGYNEQFF TGTGCCAGCAGTTTGTATGCGGGGGGCGGCTACAATGAGCAGTTCTTC
TRBD2 TRBJ2-5 TRBV5-1 - CASSPVTGGEETQYF TGCGCCAGCAGCCCCGTAACGGGGGGGGAAGAGACCCAGTACTTC
- TRBJ2-5 TRBV18 few CASSRGTGLGETQYF TGTGCCAGCTCACGCGGAACAGGGTTAGGCGAGACCCAGTACTTC
- TRBJ2-6 TRBV4-3 few CASSQDISGANVLTF TGCGCCAGCAGCCAAGATATCTCTGGGGCCAACGTCCTGACTTTC
- TRBJ1-1 TRBV27 few CASSYRGGKGTEAFF TGTGCCAGCAGTTACCGGGGAGGGAAAGGCACTGAAGCTTTCTTT
- TRBJ2-5 TRBV28 many CASSSGTQETQYF TGTGCCAGCAGTTCCGGGACACAAGAGACCCAGTACTTC
- TRBJ2-2 TRBV24-1 few CATSDLGQADTGELFF TGTGCCACCAGTGATTTGGGGCAGGCTGACACCGGGGAGCTGTTTTTT
TRBD1 TRBJ2-4 TRBV6-2/TRBV6-3 - CASSYLPRGQGIIQYF TGTGCCAGCAGTTACCTACCTAGGGGACAGGGGATCATTCAGTACTTC
- TRBJ2-5 TRBV2 few CASSELEETQYF TGTGCCAGCAGTGAATTAGAGGAGACCCAGTACTTC
TRBD2 TRBJ2-3 TRBV7-2 many CASSNQAGAITDTQYF TGTGCCAGCAGCAACCAAGCGGGGGCTATCACAGATACGCAGTATTTT
- TRBJ2-7 TRBV6-6 many CARTEGGSSYEQYF TGTGCCAGGACCGAGGGGGGCTCTTCCTACGAGCAGTACTTC
TRBD2 TRBJ2-3 TRBV20-1 few CSVPGLAERADTQYF TGCAGTGTCCCGGGACTAGCGGAGCGAGCAGATACGCAGTATTTT
- TRBJ2-1 TRBV7-2 many CASSLAVYNEQFF TGTGCCAGCAGCTTAGCTGTGTACAATGAGCAGTTCTTC
TRBD1 TRBJ1-1 TRBV4-3 few CASSPLGGQGLNTEAFF TGCGCCAGCAGTCCCTTGGGGGGACAGGGGCTGAACACTGAAGCTTTCTTT
- TRBJ1-6 TRBV6-6 - CASSYSIREDSPLHF TGTGCCAGCAGTTACTCGATTAGGGAGGATTCACCCCTCCACTTT
- TRBJ1-1 TRBV4-3 few CASSLVTYREAFF TGCGCCAGCAGCCTCGTGACTTACCGTGAAGCTTTCTTT
- TRBJ2-1 TRBV7-2 few CASSLVSWDFQFF TGTGCCAGCAGCTTAGTCTCTTGGGACTTTCAGTTCTTC
- TRBJ1-1 TRBV4-1 many CASSHPWGSNTEAFF TGCGCCAGCAGTCATCCCTGGGGGTCGAACACTGAAGCTTTCTTT
- TRBJ2-5 TRBV9 few CASSQGHYGAETQYF TGTGCCAGCAGCCAGGGGCACTATGGGGCTGAGACCCAGTACTTC
- TRBJ1-3 TRBV5-1 few CASSLGRKGDTIYF TGCGCCAGCAGCCTGGGTCGAAAGGGAGACACCATATATTTT
- TRBJ1-2 TRBV7-2 few CASSGLGYGYTF TGTGCCAGCAGCGGACTAGGCTATGGCTACACCTTC
- TRBJ2-2 TRBV7-3 many CASSPQPGSQTGELFF TGTGCCAGCAGCCCCCAACCCGGGTCGCAGACCGGGGAGCTGTTTTTT
- TRBJ1-2 TRBV4-1 - CASSQRDGYTF TGCGCCAGCAGCCAACGGGATGGCTACACCTTC
- TRBJ2-7 TRBV5-4 - CASSSQTGSYEQYF TGTGCCAGCAGCAGCCAGACAGGCTCCTACGAGCAGTACTTC
TRBD2 TRBJ2-5 TRBV7-7 few CASSAHPSGETQYF TGTGCTAGCAGCGCCCATCCTAGCGGGGAGACCCAGTACTTC
- TRBJ1-3 TRBV7-2 - CASSLVGTPGNTIYF TGTGCCAGCAGCTTAGTCGGGACACCTGGAAACACCATATATTTT
TRBD1 TRBJ2-5 TRBV18 few CASSPAQGAVETQYF TGTGCCAGCTCACCGGCGCAGGGGGCAGTGGAGACCCAGTACTTC
TRBD2 TRBJ2-5 TRBV7-9 medium-sized CASSPREGETQYF TGTGCCAGCAGCCCTCGGGAGGGAGAGACCCAGTACTTC